This T cell receptor beta chain is drawn from a study of identical twins. The study's findings and limits: Beta clonotypes that were abundant in cord blood contained fewer insertions, a pattern absent from memory repertoires.

This clonotype has only a few counts. Its target is unknown. TCRdb called the 5' RACE reads again in MiXCR, with one record for every CDR3 protein. The sample holds 690,000 or so distinct CDR3 sequences, about 9.4% seen once. V lost 8 bases to trimming and J lost 6 bases; unmatched junction nucleotides: 4. Germline-derived CDR1 and CDR2 are MNHEY and SMNVEV (reference sequence). The CDR3 is 13 amino acids. This sample was also put to use in a study of yellow fever vaccine responses in identical twins.

This TCR was sampled from a woman between 18 and 29 years old in good health. The chain recombines TRBV27 with TRBJ1-6; 7 bases align to TRBD1. The source material was PBMCs. CDR3 sequence: CASVGQANSPLHF. CDR3 bases: TGTGCCAGCGTCGGACAGGCTAATTCACCCCTCCACTTT.